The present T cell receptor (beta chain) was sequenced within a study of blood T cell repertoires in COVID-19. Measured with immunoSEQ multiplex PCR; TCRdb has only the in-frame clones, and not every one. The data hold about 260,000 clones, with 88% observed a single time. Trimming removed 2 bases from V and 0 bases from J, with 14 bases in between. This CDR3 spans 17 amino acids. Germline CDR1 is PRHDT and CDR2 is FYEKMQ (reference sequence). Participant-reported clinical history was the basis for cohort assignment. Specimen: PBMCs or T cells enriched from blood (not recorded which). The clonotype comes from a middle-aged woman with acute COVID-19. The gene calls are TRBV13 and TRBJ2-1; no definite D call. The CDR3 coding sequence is TGTGCCAGCAGCTTAAATACCGGGTCCAGCTCCTACAATGAGCAGTTCTTC. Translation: CASSLNTGSSSYNEQFF.